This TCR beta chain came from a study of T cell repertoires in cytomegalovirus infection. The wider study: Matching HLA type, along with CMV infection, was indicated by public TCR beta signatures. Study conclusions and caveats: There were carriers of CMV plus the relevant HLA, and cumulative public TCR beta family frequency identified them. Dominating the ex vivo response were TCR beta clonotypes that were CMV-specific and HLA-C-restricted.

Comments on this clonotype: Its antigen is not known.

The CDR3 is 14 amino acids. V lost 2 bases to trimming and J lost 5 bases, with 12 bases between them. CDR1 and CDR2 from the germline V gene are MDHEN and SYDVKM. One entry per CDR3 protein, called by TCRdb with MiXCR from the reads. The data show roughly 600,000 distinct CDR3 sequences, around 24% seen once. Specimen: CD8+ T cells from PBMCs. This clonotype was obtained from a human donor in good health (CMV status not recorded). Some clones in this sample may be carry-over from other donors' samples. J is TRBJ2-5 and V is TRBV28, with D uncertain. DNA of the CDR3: TGTGCCAGCAGTTTAATCGGTAGATCTGAGACCCAGTACTTC. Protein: CASSLIGRSETQYF.